This T cell receptor (beta chain) stems from a study of Graves' ophthalmopathy and Graves' hyperthyroidism (dated by TCRdb to the late 2010s). Regarding the research as a whole: Peripheral blood was collected at initial diagnosis, prior to any treatment. In five to seven hyperthyroidism patients, T-cell repertoires of thyroid tissue and blood were compared. A discovery set of 100 or so patients (43 ophthalmopathy, around 57 stable hyperthyroidism) was enrolled to explore V-J signatures distinguishing ophthalmopathy from hyperthyroidism. After sampling, hyperthyroidism patients received methimazole starting at 30 mg daily, and ophthalmopathy patients received high-dose intravenous methylprednisolone. For independent validation, a separate cohort was made up of approximately 18 hyperthyroidism patients plus 17 patients who later progressed from hyperthyroidism to ophthalmopathy. TCR beta repertoire signatures were used to distinguish Graves' ophthalmopathy from Graves' hyperthyroidism and to predict progression to ophthalmopathy. In total, over 130 blood samples were TCR-sequenced: around 42 ophthalmopathy, some 75 hyperthyroidism and some 17 hyperthyroidism-to-ophthalmopathy patients. The 95 to 100 discovery patients were randomly divided into training and test sets at a 7:3 ratio. Summary of the overall study and its limitations: In validation, the model predicted ophthalmopathy progression with over 60% sensitivity and approximately 75% specificity; some twelve predicted patients were CT-confirmed with GO in a median of about 7.1 months. No statistical method was used to set the sample size in advance, and the investigators knew which group each participant was assigned to. Most of the expanded thyroid clonotypes with a frequency above 0.001 were also detected in blood, and it was suggested that the thyroid immune response may be reflected by blood repertoires. In cross-validation, the 13-signature model distinguished ophthalmopathy from stable hyperthyroidism with approximately 88% sensitivity and 81.08% specificity, and in the test set the corresponding values were about 80% and 75%.

This clonotype was observed a handful of times. The specificity of this receptor is unknown. Base qualities are not provided; no much larger clone lies one nucleotide away. The ophthalmopathy patients had moderately to severely active disease, with a Clinical Activity Score of 3 or higher, a NOSPECS grade of 4 or higher, and a disease duration of less than 3 months. Patients with other autoimmune diseases, uncontrolled infections, pregnancy or lactation were excluded from the study. Diagnosis relied on clinical symptoms, serum thyroxine, TRAb, thyroid ultrasound and orbital computed tomography. Using Ficoll-Paque density gradient centrifugation, PBMCs were isolated from 10 ml of fresh peripheral blood. Trizol reagent was used to extract the total RNA, and its quality was then checked on an Agilent 2100 Bioanalyzer. TCR beta CDR3 regions were amplified from RNA transcripts for repertoire sequencing. HTBI primers and the Qiagen OneStep RT-PCR kit were used in a first-round RT-PCR, which was followed by a second-round multiplex PCR, size selection and purification. Libraries were sequenced paired-end with 100 bp reads on an Illumina HiSeq2000. The source study handled its data this way. SOAPnuke was used to process the reads, removing any read that contained adapters or uncalled bases, had a mean Phred below 15, or lacked an exact match to the constant primer or identifier. High-quality paired reads were merged with COPE v1.2.5. Each unique nucleotide sequence was defined as a clonotype, and clonotypes were aligned to IMGT TRB V, D and J references with MiTCR v1.1. Analysis was restricted to V-J combinations with a frequency above 0.0001, which covered roughly 99% of repertoires. For each V-J combination, a TCR clonal expansion and chaos score was defined as the ratio of F50 clonal expansion to chaos observed in the TCRdist matrix. Features were reduced by Welch's t-statistics and random forest to roughly 14 V-J combinations, which fed a naive Bayes classifier. The similarity between thyroid and blood repertoires was quantified using the Morisita-Horn index. Using fastp trimming at Q25 and MiXCR clonotype assembly, TCRdb reanalyzed the public sequencing data and kept in-frame beta chains. Under each unique CDR3 protein, matching rows form one entry showing the most common genes and DNA. The authors' filters were not applied to this entry. This sample gives approximately 500,000 distinct CDR3 sequences in total; around 14% of them show up just once. The biggest ten clones account for around 9.8% of the sample.

This receptor was obtained from a woman aged 25 to 39 with Graves' ophthalmopathy. Donor details come from another sample of the same person, matched by shared clones. Sequencing used blood.

The DNA is TGCGCCAGCAGCACCGGTATTGGGATCGCTGAAGCTTTCTTT. This is translated as CASSTGIGIAEAFF. The sequence joins TRBV5-1 to TRBJ1-1; the D gene is unclear. The CDR3 runs 14 amino acids, cysteine and phenylalanine included. Only the CDR3 portion is preserved as DNA: 42 bases, with reading frame beginning at the first base. From a lookup of the germline V gene, CDR1 and CDR2 are SGHRS and YFSETQ. V sheds 4 bases and J sheds 6 bases, leaving 16 bases between their ends.